This T cell receptor beta chain was observed in a study of blood T cell repertoires in COVID-19. As for the study in general: COVID-19 samples from acute and convalescent phases originated in the United States, Italy and Spain.

Assay used: immunoSEQ multiplex PCR; TCRdb lists only in-frame clones, some missing. The sample has about 53,000 clones, roughly 79% seen once; the top ten hold about a fifth. The CDR3 has 19 amino acids. Germline V gene sequence: CDR1 MDHEN, CDR2 SYDVKM. The junction had 12 bases not matched to a gene; V was cut back by 7 bases and J by 0 bases. Sequencing used peripheral blood. The chain employs TRBV28 and TRBJ2-3; 14 bases agree with TRBD2. The TCR comes from a woman of 80 years or more with COVID-19, enrolled during active disease. CDR3 coding DNA: TGTGCCAGCATACCGGGACTAGCGGGAGCGATACCTAGCACAGATACGCAGTATTTT. Translating gives CASIPGLAGAIPSTDTQYF.